The 17 T cell receptor beta chains in this list originate from one sample, sequenced in a study of blood T cell repertoires in COVID-19. The data were produced by immunoSEQ multiplex PCR, yet TCRdb's version contains in-frame clones alone and is incomplete. The sample shows roughly 99,000 clones, roughly 90% of them seen only once. Specimen: peripheral blood. Every receptor here comes from a man in his forties with active or convalescent COVID-19.

V usage is TRBV6-2 or TRBV6-3 and J usage is TRBJ2-1, with 10 positions matching TRBD2. The CDR3 length is 15 residues. J gave up 3 bases and V 6 bases, and 5 bases lay outside the gene matches. Germline-derived CDR1 and CDR2 are MNHEY and SVGEGT. The CDR3 coding sequence is TGTGCCAGCAGCCCAAGCGGGAGGGTCTACAATGAGCAGTTCTTC. Amino acid sequence: CASSPSGRVYNEQFF.

CDR3 coding DNA: TGTGCCAGCACCCCGGGCGGGGTCTCCTACGAGCAGTACTTC. Its translation: CASTPGGVSYEQYF. This sequence joins TRBV5-6 and TRBJ2-7; tentative D call: TRBD2 (6 bases). Germline assignment: CDR1 SGHDT and CDR2 YYEEEE. The CDR3 has 14 amino acids. Trimming stripped 6 bases from V and 0 bases from J, with 13 bases between.

The rearrangement uses TRBV19 and TRBJ1-2; D is uncertain. The V end lost 8 bases, the J end lost 9 bases, and 25 bases lay between the germline ends. This CDR3 is 15 amino acids long. From germline, CDR1 is LNHDA and CDR2 SQIVND (reference sequence). The CDR3, as DNA: TGTGCCAGTCAGAGACTTGGATCCCTTCCCTCTAGCTACACCTTC. Residues: CASQRLGSLPSSYTF.

The V gene is TRBV15, the J gene TRBJ2-2, with D uncertain. CDR1 and CDR2 (germline): LNHNV, YYDKDF (reference sequence). Deletions cut 5 bases from V and 6 bases from J, with 7 bases between. The CDR3 extends over 12 amino acids. In DNA, the CDR3 is TGTGCCACCAGCCTGGGCTCCGGGGAGCTGTTTTTT. As protein: CATSLGSGELFF.

The rearrangement links TRBV12-3 or TRBV12-4 to TRBJ2-1; TRBD1 might be the D (5 bases). The V end lost 7 bases, the J end lost 7 bases, and 11 bases lay between the germline ends. This CDR3 has 12 residues. DNA of the CDR3: TGTGCCAGCACTTCGACAGATAATGAGCAGTTCTTC. Amino acids: CASTSTDNEQFF.

The chain is built from TRBV7-9 and TRBJ2-7; 9 nucleotides line up with TRBD1. Germline trimming cut 0 bases from V and 3 bases from J; bases unmatched to any gene: 6. Per germline, CDR1 SEHNR and CDR2 FQNEAQ (reference sequence). This CDR3 has 16 residues. For the CDR3, the DNA is TGTGCCAGCAGCTTAGCATCCGGGACAGGGAACTACGAGCAGTACTTC. Residues: CASSLASGTGNYEQYF.

The rearrangement uses TRBV6-5 and TRBJ1-1; D unclear. The CDR3 consists of 12 residues. Germline V CDR1 and CDR2: MNHEY, SVGAGI. Trimming removed 8 bases from V and 6 bases from J, with 13 bases in between. CDR3 bases: TGTGCCAGCGGGAGATTTTACGCTGAAGCTTTCTTT. This gives the protein CASGRFYAEAFF.

This chain connects TRBV28 to TRBJ1-5; 7 positions match TRBD1. J gave up 4 bases and V 5 bases, and 8 bases lay outside the gene matches. The CDR3 extends over 15 amino acids. CDR1 is MDHEN and CDR2 is SYDVKM in the germline V gene. In nucleotides, the CDR3 is TGTGCCAGCAGTACCACACAGGGGTTTAATCAGCCCCAGCATTTT. It codes for CASSTTQGFNQPQHF.

The rearrangement joins TRBV28 to TRBJ2-1; 7 bases are shared with TRBD2. Trimming cost V 3 bases and J 4 bases; bases outside gene matches: 6. Germline CDR1 MDHEN, CDR2 SYDVKM. This CDR3 comprises 15 residues. The CDR3 DNA follows: TGTGCCAGCAGTTTCCTAAGCGGGGTATACAATGAGCAGTTCTTC. As protein: CASSFLSGVYNEQFF. Filled out from reference TRBV28 and TRBJ2-1, the complete variable domain reads DVKVTQSSRYLVKRTGEKVFLECVQDMDHENMFWYRQDPGLGLRLIYFSYDVKMKEKGDIPEGYSVSREKKERFSLILESASTNQTSMYLCASSFLSGVYNEQFFGPGTRLTVL.

Comments on this clone: The germline gene is not matched at one end of the junction; a read error may be the cause. The rearrangement links TRBV18 to TRBJ2-2; TRBD1 matches 7 bases. In germline, CDR1 is KGHSH, CDR2 LQKENI. The CDR3 runs to 15 residues. For the CDR3, the DNA is TGTGCCAGCTCACCCCCGACAGGGAACGCCGGGGAGCTGTTTTTT. Translation gives CASSPPTGNAGELFF.

As DNA, the CDR3 is TGTGCCAGCAGCTTAGAAACAGGGGTTCTTAACTATGGCTACACCTTC. Translated: CASSLETGVLNYGYTF. J is TRBJ1-2 and V is TRBV7-2; 7 positions match TRBD1. The junction had 6 bases not matched to a gene; V was cut back by 1 base and J by 1 base. The CDR3 consists of 16 residues. CDR1 is SGHTA and CDR2 is FQGNSA in the germline V gene.

This clone was seen a handful of times. This chain connects TRBV3-1 (or the pseudogene TRBV3-2) to TRBJ1-2, with 7 bases that match TRBD1. The V segment lost 3 bases and the J segment 4 bases; nucleotides outside the gene matches: 8. The germline CDR1 and CDR2 sequences are LGHDT and YNNKEL (reference sequence). CDR3 length equals 15 residues. CDR3 protein: CASSHFDRVGYGYTF. CDR3 DNA sequence: TGTGCCAGCAGCCACTTTGACAGGGTTGGCTATGGCTACACCTTC.

The chain combines TRBV19 with TRBJ1-5; D uncertain. The V and J ends lost 7 bases and 6 bases respectively, with 25 bases between them. CDR3 length: 17 residues. The germline gives CDR1 LNHDA, CDR2 SQIVND (reference sequence). In DNA, the CDR3 is TGTGCCAGTAACGACCAGGTAAAAGGCCGCCCCCGTCAGCCCCAGCATTTT. Translation gives CASNDQVKGRPRQPQHF.

The count of this clone is one. The V and J genes are TRBV27 and TRBJ2-5, with D perhaps matching TRBD2 (5 bases). V was pared by 2 bases and J by 0 bases, with 7 bases between. Germline CDR1 is MNHEY and CDR2 is SMNVEV (reference sequence). CDR3 length: 14 amino acids. The CDR3 reads CASSLLGNQETQYF. In DNA, the CDR3 is TGTGCCAGCAGTTTACTCGGGAACCAAGAGACCCAGTACTTC.

This sequence joins TRBV18 and TRBJ1-1; a weak D match, TRBD1 (6 bases). The CDR3 spans 12 residues. CDR1 is KGHSH and CDR2 is LQKENI in the germline V gene. The V end was cut by 4 bases, the J end by 4 bases, with 7 bases between. The CDR3: CASSLQGTEAFF. For the CDR3, the DNA is TGTGCCAGCTCACTACAGGGCACTGAAGCTTTCTTT.

The V call is TRBV27, the J call TRBJ1-2; TRBD1 might be the D (5 bases). Germline-derived CDR1 and CDR2 are MNHEY and SMNVEV (reference sequence). This CDR3 has 15 amino acids. V was pared by 5 bases and J by 4 bases, with 17 bases between. CDR3 amino acids: CASSPMGGVTYGYTF. The CDR3 DNA reads TGTGCCAGCAGTCCCATGGGGGGGGTCACCTATGGCTACACCTTC.

The chain carries TRBV5-1 and TRBJ2-7; D remains unclear. Trimming took 4 bases from V and 0 from J, leaving 14 bases between them. Germline CDR1 and CDR2: SGHRS and YFSETQ. The CDR3 runs 15 residues. CDR3 amino acids: CASSPPSSSSYEQYF. CDR3 sequence (DNA): TGCGCCAGCAGCCCCCCCTCGTCGAGCTCCTACGAGCAGTACTTC.